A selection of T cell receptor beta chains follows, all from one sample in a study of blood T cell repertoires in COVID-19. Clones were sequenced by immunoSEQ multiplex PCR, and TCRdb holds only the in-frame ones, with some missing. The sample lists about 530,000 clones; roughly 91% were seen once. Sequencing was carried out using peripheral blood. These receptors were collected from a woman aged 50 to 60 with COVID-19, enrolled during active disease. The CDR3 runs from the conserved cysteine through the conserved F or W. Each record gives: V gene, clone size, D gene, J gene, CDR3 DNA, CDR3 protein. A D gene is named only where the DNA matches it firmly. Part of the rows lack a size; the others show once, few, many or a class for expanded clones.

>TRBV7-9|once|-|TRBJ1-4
TGTGCCAGCAGCCTACGCGAAAAACTGTTTTTT
CASSLREKLFF
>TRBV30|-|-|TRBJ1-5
TGTGCCTGGAGTGTACGGTCCAATCAGCCCCAGCATTTT
CAWSVRSNQPQHF
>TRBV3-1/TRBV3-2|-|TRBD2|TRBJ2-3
TGTGCCAGCAGCCTCGGACTAGCGGCTAGCACAGATACGCAGTATTTT
CASSLGLAASTDTQYF
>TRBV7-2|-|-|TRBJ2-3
TGTGCCAGCGCCTTACAAATCACAGATACGCAGTATTTT
CASALQITDTQYF
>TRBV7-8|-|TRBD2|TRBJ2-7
TGTGCCAGCAGCTCCGCCCCTAGCGGGGTCTACGAGCAGTACTTC
CASSSAPSGVYEQYF
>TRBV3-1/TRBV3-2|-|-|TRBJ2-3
TGTGCCAGCAGCCAATCGGGGGGCACAGATACGCAGTATTTT
CASSQSGGTDTQYF
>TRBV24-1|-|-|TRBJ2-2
TGTGCCACCAGTGAAACTTACGACAGGTCAAGCGGGGAGCTGTTTTTT
CATSETYDRSSGELFF
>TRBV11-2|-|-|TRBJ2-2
TGTGCCAGCAGCCCCGTGGTACTGAACACCGGGGAGCTGTTTTTT
CASSPVVLNTGELFF
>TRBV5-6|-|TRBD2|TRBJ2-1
TGTGCCAGCAGCTTATTAGCGGGGGGGATCTACAATGAGCAGTTCTTC
CASSLLAGGIYNEQFF
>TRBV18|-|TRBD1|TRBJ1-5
TGTGCCAGCTCACTTGACAGGGGAGATCAGCCCCAGCATTTT
CASSLDRGDQPQHF
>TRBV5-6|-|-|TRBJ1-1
TGTGCCAGCTCCCTGGACAGAATCATGAACACTGAAGCTTTCTTT
CASSLDRIMNTEAFF
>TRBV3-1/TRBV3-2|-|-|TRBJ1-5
TGTGCCAGCAGCCAAGGGGCGGGTGCCAATCAGCCCCAGCATTTT
CASSQGAGANQPQHF
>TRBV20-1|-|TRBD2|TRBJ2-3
TGCAGTGCTAGTTCCAGCGGGGGGGCAGAAGATACGCAGTATTTT
CSASSSGGAEDTQYF
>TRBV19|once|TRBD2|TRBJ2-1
TGTGCCAGTAGTCCCCTAGCGGGGAACTACAATGAGCAGTTCTTC
CASSPLAGNYNEQFF
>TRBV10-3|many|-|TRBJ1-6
TGTGCCATCAAATACGACAGCTACGAATCACCCCTCCACTTT
CAIKYDSYESPLHF
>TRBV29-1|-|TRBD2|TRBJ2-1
TGCAGCGTTGGTCTCAGACTAGCGGACAGGGAGCAGTTCTTC
CSVGLRLADREQFF
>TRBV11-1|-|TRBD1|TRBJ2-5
TGTGCCAGCAGCTCACGGACAGGGACAGAGACCCAGTACTTC
CASSSRTGTETQYF
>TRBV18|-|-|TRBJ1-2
TGTGCCAGCTCACGTTTACAGGGTGGCGGCTACACCTTC
CASSRLQGGGYTF
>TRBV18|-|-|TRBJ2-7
TGTGCCAGCTCGTCAGCTGGACAGACCTACGAGCAGTACTTC
CASSSAGQTYEQYF
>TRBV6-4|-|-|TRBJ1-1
TGTGCCAGACGGGGGGAGCGAAAAAATGCTCCCGAAGCTTTCTTT
CARRGERKNAPEAFF
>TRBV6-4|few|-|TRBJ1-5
TGTGCCAGCAGTTTGTACGGGAATCAGCCCCAGCATTTT
CASSLYGNQPQHF
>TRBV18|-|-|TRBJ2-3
TGTGCCAGCTCACCCGGGACAGATACGCAGTATTTT
CASSPGTDTQYF
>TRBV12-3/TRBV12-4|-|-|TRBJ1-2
TGTGCCAGCACCCAAAACTCAGGAGGTGGCTACACCTTC
CASTQNSGGGYTF
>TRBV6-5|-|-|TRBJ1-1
TGTGCCAGCAGTCTTCTTCAGTTGAACACTGAAGCTTTCTTT
CASSLLQLNTEAFF
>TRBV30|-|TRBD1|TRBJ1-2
TGTGCCTGGAGGGGGACAGTCTATGGCTACACCTTC
CAWRGTVYGYTF
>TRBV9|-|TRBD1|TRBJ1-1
TGTGCCAGCAGCGTAGGGTTGGGACGGGGACAGCAGGCTTTCTTT
CASSVGLGRGQQAFF
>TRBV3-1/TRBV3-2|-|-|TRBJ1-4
TGTGCCAGCAGCCTGGGAGCCACAACTAATGAAAAACTGTTTTTT
CASSLGATTNEKLFF
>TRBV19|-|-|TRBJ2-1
TGTGCCAGTAGTCTCGGGACCTACAATGAGCAGTTCTTC
CASSLGTYNEQFF
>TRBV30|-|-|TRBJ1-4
TGTGCCTGGAGTGTAGGGGGGGCCAATGAAAAACTGTTTTTT
CAWSVGGANEKLFF
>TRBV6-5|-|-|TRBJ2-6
TGTGCCAGCAGTTACGATAGCTCTGGGGCCAACGTCCTGACTTTC
CASSYDSSGANVLTF
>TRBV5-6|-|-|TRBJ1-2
TGTGCCAGCAGCTTGGGCAGAGGCTATGGCTACACCTTC
CASSLGRGYGYTF
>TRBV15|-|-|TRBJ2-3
TGTGCCACCAGCAGTGGAGGGACCACAGATACGCAGTATTTT
CATSSGGTTDTQYF
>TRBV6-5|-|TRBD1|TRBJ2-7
TGTGCCAGCAAGGGACAGGGAGCCTACGAGCAGTACTTC
CASKGQGAYEQYF
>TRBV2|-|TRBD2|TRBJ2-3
TGTGCCAGCAGTGACGGGTTAGCGGGAGGAGATACGCAGTATTTT
CASSDGLAGGDTQYF
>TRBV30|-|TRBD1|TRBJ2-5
TGTGCCTGGGAACAGGGGCCCCAAGAGACCCAGTACTTC
CAWEQGPQETQYF
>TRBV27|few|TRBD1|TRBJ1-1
TGTGCCAGCAGTTTAGGGACAGGGGTGCAAGCTTTCTTT
CASSLGTGVQAFF
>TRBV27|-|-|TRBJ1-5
TGTGCCAGCAGTTCTACCGGGTCTGGGAGCAATCAGCCCCAGCATTTT
CASSSTGSGSNQPQHF
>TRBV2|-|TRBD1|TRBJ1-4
TGTGCCAGCAGAGTATTGGACAGGTTGACAACTAATGAAAAACTGTTTTTT
CASRVLDRLTTNEKLFF
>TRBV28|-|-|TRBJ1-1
TGTGCCAGCAGTTTAGGGCTGTTGAACACTGAAGCTTTCTTT
CASSLGLLNTEAFF
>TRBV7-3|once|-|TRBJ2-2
TGTGCCAGCAGCTTATCTAGCGACGGGGAGCTGTTTTTT
CASSLSSDGELFF
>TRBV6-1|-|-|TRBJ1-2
TGTGCCAGCAGTGAAGACAGGGTAGGCGGCTACACCTTC
CASSEDRVGGYTF
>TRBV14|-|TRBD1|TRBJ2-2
TGTGCCAGCAGCCTCCGACAGGGCCACACCGGGGAGCTGTTTTTT
CASSLRQGHTGELFF